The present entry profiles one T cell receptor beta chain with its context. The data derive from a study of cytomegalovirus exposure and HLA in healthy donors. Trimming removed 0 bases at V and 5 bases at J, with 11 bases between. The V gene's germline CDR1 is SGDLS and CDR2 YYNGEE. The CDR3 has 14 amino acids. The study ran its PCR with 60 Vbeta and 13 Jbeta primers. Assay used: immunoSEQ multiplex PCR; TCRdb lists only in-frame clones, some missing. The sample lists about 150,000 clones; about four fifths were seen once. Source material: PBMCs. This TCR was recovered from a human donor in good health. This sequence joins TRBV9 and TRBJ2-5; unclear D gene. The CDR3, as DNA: TGTGCCAGCAGCGTAGGAGCCAGACTGGAGACCCAGTACTTC. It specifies CASSVGARLETQYF. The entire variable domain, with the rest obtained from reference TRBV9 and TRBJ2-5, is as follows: DSGVTQTPKHLITATGQRVTLRCSPRSGDLSVYWYQQSLDQGLQFLIQYYNGEERAKGNILERFSAQQFPDLHSELNLSSLELGDSALYFCASSVGARLETQYFGPGTRLLVL.